The 31 T cell receptor beta chains below come from one sample, sequenced in a study of chemoradiotherapy in HPV16-positive cancers. TCRdb's copy holds only in-frame clones and misses some; the assay was immunoSEQ multiplex PCR. The sample includes under 35,000 clones, approximately 89% of them seen just once. Sequenced here: blood, sampled from a patient who underwent chemoradiotherapy. The receptors were sampled from a human donor with HPV-associated anogenital cancer.

This chain uses TRBV14 with TRBJ2-2; D is ambiguous. The V and J ends lost 5 bases and 6 bases respectively, with 7 bases between them. This CDR3 spans 12 amino acids. Germline V gene lookup returns CDR1 SGHDN and CDR2 FVKESK. The CDR3 region has the DNA TGTGCCAGCAGCGCCTACCCCGGGGAGCTGTTTTTT. It codes for CASSAYPGELFF.

The rearrangement uses TRBV18 and TRBJ2-3, with D perhaps matching TRBD1 or TRBD2 (5 bases each). CDR1 and CDR2 from the germline V gene are KGHSH and LQKENI. V was cut by 0 bases and J by 4 bases, with 8 bases left in between. There are 14 residues in the CDR3. For the CDR3, the DNA is TGTGCCAGCTCACCACCAGTGGGGGCAGATACGCAGTATTTT. Its protein is CASSPPVGADTQYF.

The rearrangement links TRBV18 to TRBJ1-4; 7 bases map to TRBD1. The CDR3 is 16 amino acids. Germline CDR1 reads KGHSH; CDR2 reads LQKENI. With V trimmed by 3 bases and J by 8 bases, 12 bases remained unmatched. CDR3 nucleotide sequence: TGTGCCAGCTCACCCTCCAGACAGGGCGTCGGGGAAAAACTGTTTTTT. This translates into CASSPSRQGVGEKLFF.

The rearrangement links TRBV5-1 to TRBJ2-3; D perhaps matches TRBD2 (5 bases). Germline V gene sequence: CDR1 SGHRS, CDR2 YFSETQ. This CDR3 contains 15 residues. The V gene lost 7 bases and the J gene lost 3 bases, with 18 bases spanning the gap. The CDR3 spells CASAGGESRTDTQYF. CDR3 DNA: TGCGCCAGCGCAGGTGGGGAGTCGAGGACAGATACGCAGTATTTT.

The J gene is TRBJ1-1, the V gene TRBV19; D remains ambiguous. CDR1 is LNHDA and CDR2 is SQIVND in the germline V gene (reference sequence). This CDR3 region has 13 residues. V shed 6 bases and J shed 2 bases, with 10 bases lying between them. In DNA, the CDR3 is TGTGCCAGTAGAGATAGGGCAAACACTGAAGCTTTCTTT. Its protein is CASRDRANTEAFF.

The chain couples TRBV30 to TRBJ1-1; 7 nucleotides agree with TRBD1. There are 11 residues in the CDR3. Trimming cost V 8 bases and J 1 base; bases outside gene matches: 1. Germline CDR1 and CDR2: GTSNPN and SVGIG (reference sequence). The CDR3 is CAGQANTEAFF. In DNA form, the CDR3 reads TGTGCCGGACAGGCGAACACTGAAGCTTTCTTT.

The chain joins TRBV7-9 to TRBJ2-5; D not certain. Germline CDR1 is SEHNR and CDR2 is FQNEAQ (reference sequence). V lost 2 bases, J lost 1 base, and 11 bases lay in between. The CDR3 consists of 15 residues. CDR3 protein: CASSLTASAQETQYF. The CDR3 region has the DNA TGTGCCAGCAGCTTAACAGCGTCCGCCCAAGAGACCCAGTACTTC.

This chain links TRBV4-1 with TRBJ1-3, with D uncertain. Germline lookup yields CDR1 MGHRA and CDR2 YSYEKL. V gave up 0 bases and J gave up 6 bases, with 0 bases separating them. This CDR3 spans 11 amino acids. In DNA form, the CDR3 reads TGCGCCAGCAGCCAAGAAAACACCATATATTTT. This translates into CASSQENTIYF.

This chain links TRBV27 with TRBJ1-5; TRBD1 aligns across 7 bases. V lost 2 bases, J lost 1 base, and 8 bases stayed unmatched. The CDR3 runs to 17 residues. The germline V gene encodes CDR1 MNHEY and CDR2 SMNVEV (reference sequence). The CDR3 DNA reads TGTGCCAGCAGTTTAACCCGGACAGGCGAAAGCAATCAGCCCCAGCATTTT. Protein: CASSLTRTGESNQPQHF.

This chain joins TRBV5-1 and TRBJ2-5; 7 bases line up with TRBD1. Trimming cost V 4 bases and J 2 bases; bases outside gene matches: 8. From germline, CDR1 is SGHRS and CDR2 YFSETQ. The length of the CDR3 is 15 residues. The CDR3 sequence is CASSGHRGPQETQYF. The CDR3, as DNA: TGCGCCAGCAGCGGTCACAGGGGACCGCAAGAGACCCAGTACTTC.

A single count supports this clone. CDR3 loop: CASSLRLNTEAFF. CDR3 bases: TGCGCCAGCAGCTTGCGATTAAACACTGAAGCTTTCTTT. V usage is TRBV5-1 and J usage is TRBJ1-1; D remains unclear. In germline, CDR1 is SGHRS, CDR2 YFSETQ. This CDR3 has 13 amino acids. The V end was cut by 1 base, the J end by 2 bases, with 6 bases between. Complete variable domain (other parts from reference TRBV5-1 and TRBJ1-1): KAGVTQTPRYLIKTRGQQVTLSCSPISGHRSVSWYQQTPGQGLQFLFEYFSETQRNKGNFPGRFSGRQFSNSRSEMNVSTLELGDSALYLCASSLRLNTEAFFGQGTRLTVV.

This clone was counted only a few times. This chain links TRBV7-2 with TRBJ1-6, with D perhaps matching TRBD1 (6 bases). Germline V gene sequence: CDR1 SGHTA, CDR2 FQGNSA. The ends were cut back, 2 bases at V and 10 bases at J, with 15 bases in the middle. CDR3 length equals 15 residues. DNA of the CDR3: TGTGCCAGCAGCTTAAGGCCCAGGGGAGACTCACCCCTCCACTTT. This gives the protein CASSLRPRGDSPLHF.

The rearrangement uses TRBV7-2 and TRBJ2-7, with 13 nucleotides matching TRBD2. V was clipped by 4 bases and J by 3 bases; unmatched bases: 3. CDR1 is SGHTA, CDR2 FQGNSA, per germline. The CDR3 spans 15 residues. The CDR3 protein is CASSSGLAGDYEQYF. DNA of the CDR3: TGTGCCAGCAGCTCCGGACTAGCGGGAGACTACGAGCAGTACTTC.

The V gene is TRBV6-5, the J gene TRBJ1-2, with a possible D match to TRBD1 (5 bases). The CDR3 loop spans 15 amino acids. V shed 7 bases and J shed 0 bases, with 15 bases lying between them. Germline CDR1 MNHEY, CDR2 SVGAGI. The CDR3 DNA sequence: TGTGCCAGCACCTCTTCGGGGGACTCTAACTATGGCTACACCTTC. Protein product: CASTSSGDSNYGYTF.

In nucleotides, the CDR3 is TGTGCCAGCAGCTTGGACAGGGGGCGTTGGGACACTGAAGCTTTCTTT. This translates into CASSLDRGRWDTEAFF. J is TRBJ1-1 and V is TRBV5-6, with 9 bases lining up with TRBD1. CDR1 and CDR2 (germline): SGHDT, YYEEEE. J gave up 3 bases and V 0 bases, and 6 bases lay outside the gene matches. CDR3 size: 16 residues.

This sequence joins TRBV28 and TRBJ2-7; 7 bases match TRBD1. The germline V gene encodes CDR1 MDHEN and CDR2 SYDVKM. This CDR3 region has 13 residues. Trimming took 3 bases from V and 5 from J; bases not matched to a gene: 4. The CDR3 reads CASSFITGDEQYF. The CDR3 DNA is TGTGCCAGCAGTTTCATTACAGGGGACGAGCAGTACTTC.

The CDR3 nucleotides are TGTGCCAGCAGCGCTACAGGGGACTCTGGAAACACCATATATTTT. Protein sequence: CASSATGDSGNTIYF. This chain uses TRBV9 with TRBJ1-3, with 7 bases identical to TRBD1. Looked up from germline, CDR1 is SGDLS and CDR2 is YYNGEE. This CDR3 region has 15 residues. V shed 3 bases and J 0 bases; nucleotides not matched to a gene: 3.

The gene calls are TRBV5-6 and TRBJ2-5; D not resolved. Germline CDR1 reads SGHDT; CDR2 reads YYEEEE. The V end was cut by 4 bases, the J end by 4 bases, with 11 bases between. This CDR3 is built from 13 residues. The CDR3 spells CASSGGTRETQYF. The DNA of the CDR3 is TGTGCCAGCAGCGGCGGAACTCGAGAGACCCAGTACTTC. Full variable domain (outside the CDR3, taken from reference TRBV5-6 and TRBJ2-5): DAGVTQSPTHLIKTRGQQVTLRCSPKSGHDTVSWYQQALGQGPQFIFQYYEEEERQRGNFPDRFSGHQFPNYSSELNVNALLLGDSALYLCASSGGTRETQYFGPGTRLLVL.

This clone was found once. The CDR3 DNA reads as TGTGCCAGCAGCTCAGCAGGGGACACAGATACGCAGTATTTT. It codes for CASSSAGDTDTQYF. The chain uses TRBV21-1 and TRBJ2-3; the DNA was not used to check the table's D call, TRBD1. TRBV21-1 corresponds to a pseudogene. CDR3 length: 14 residues.

This chain connects TRBV10-2 to TRBJ2-1, with 9 bases that match TRBD2. This CDR3 is built from 15 residues. Germline V lookup: CDR1 WSHSY, CDR2 SAAADI. V lost 0 bases, J lost 4 bases, and 1 base stayed unmatched. CDR3 bases: TGCGCCAGCAGTGAGTCAAGCGGGGGGTACAATGAGCAGTTCTTC. Its protein is CASSESSGGYNEQFF.

The chain recombines TRBV4-2 with TRBJ2-2, with 14 bases identical to TRBD2. The CDR3 is made up of 20 amino acids. The V segment lost 0 bases and the J segment 0 bases; nucleotides outside the gene matches: 6. CDR1 LGHNA and CDR2 YNFKEQ come from the germline V gene. The CDR3 region has the DNA TGTGCCAGCAGCCAAGATGGGAGACTAGCGGGAGGGACGAACACCGGGGAGCTGTTTTTT. Protein: CASSQDGRLAGGTNTGELFF.

The V call is TRBV21-1, the J call TRBJ1-3. TRBV21-1 is a pseudogene locus. The CDR3 loop spans 15 amino acids. The CDR3 is CASSKLEGPGNTIYF. CDR3 in DNA: TGTGCCAGCAGCAAACTAGAGGGGCCCGGAAACACCATATATTTT.

This clone has just a few counts. The CDR3 sequence: CASSQQTGVNYGYTF. As DNA, the CDR3 is TGCGCCAGCAGCCAACAGACAGGTGTAAACTATGGCTACACCTTC. The genes are TRBV4-1 and TRBJ1-2; perhaps TRBD1 as D (6 bases). This CDR3 comprises 15 residues. Germline CDR1 and CDR2: MGHRA and YSYEKL. V dropped 2 bases and J dropped 2 bases, with 12 bases sitting between them.

This chain joins TRBV5-1 and TRBJ1-1; tentatively, D is TRBD1 (6 bases). CDR3 length equals 15 residues. Per germline, CDR1 SGHRS and CDR2 YFSETQ. V was cut by 4 bases and J by 5 bases, with 18 bases left in between. This CDR3 reads CASSRYLTGETEAFF. DNA of the CDR3: TGCGCCAGCAGCCGCTATTTGACAGGTGAGACTGAAGCTTTCTTT.

The chain joins TRBV6-5 to TRBJ1-1; D gene uncertain. Germline CDR1 is MNHEY and CDR2 is SVGAGI. This CDR3 is built from 12 residues. The V end was cut by 6 bases, the J end by 3 bases, with 8 bases between. The CDR3 bases are TGTGCCAGCAGCTCTATACACACTGAAGCTTTCTTT. Encoded protein: CASSSIHTEAFF.

V is TRBV11-2 and J is TRBJ2-1; D unresolved. The CDR3 is 14 amino acids. CDR1 is SGHAT and CDR2 is FQNNGV in the germline V gene. V was clipped by 0 bases and J by 4 bases, with 7 bases between them. CDR3 in DNA: TGTGCCAGCAGCTTAGATTGGCAGTACAATGAGCAGTTCTTC. It codes for CASSLDWQYNEQFF.

With respect to this clone: This same CDR3 is encoded by further DNA sequences in the sample. CDR3 nucleotides: TGTGCCAGCAGCCTCGAAGGGGCGCGGGGCACAGATACGCAGTATTTT. This codes for CASSLEGARGTDTQYF. This chain connects TRBV11-3 to TRBJ2-3, with D perhaps given as TRBD1 or TRBD2 (5 bases each). Trimming left V 5 bases short and J 1 base short, with 16 bases between. The CDR3 has 16 residues. Per the germline V gene, CDR1 is SGHNT and CDR2 is YENEEA. The whole variable domain, remainder taken from reference TRBV11-3 and TRBJ2-3, is EAGVVQSPRYKIIEKKQPVAFWCNPISGHNTLYWYLQNLGQGPELLIRYENEEAVDDSQLPKDRFSAERLKGVDSTLKIQPAELGDSAVYLCASSLEGARGTDTQYFGPGTRLTVL.

This clone came up a few times. This rearrangement joins TRBV28 to TRBJ1-4; TRBD1 matches 7 bases. The CDR3 length is 16 residues. Looked up from germline, CDR1 is MDHEN and CDR2 is SYDVKM. V was clipped by 2 bases and J by 8 bases; unmatched bases: 11. Here the CDR3 DNA reads TGTGCCAGCAGTTTAATCTCAGGGGGAGGCCAGGAAAAACTGTTTTTT. Translated, it gives CASSLISGGGQEKLFF.

CDR3 DNA sequence: TGTGCCAGCAGCTTGTCTGCGGAACCTAGCACAGATACGCAGTATTTT. Translated, it gives CASSLSAEPSTDTQYF. The chain has TRBV5-6 and TRBJ2-3; D gene ambiguous. Germline V gives CDR1 SGHDT, CDR2 YYEEEE. The V and J ends lost 1 base and 0 bases respectively, with 12 bases between them. This CDR3 has 16 amino acids.

V gene TRBV10-3 combines with J gene TRBJ2-1; the match to TRBD2 covers 9 bases. Germline CDR1 ENHRY, CDR2 SYGVKD. This CDR3 contains 14 residues. V trimming: 7 bases; J trimming: 10 bases; junction bases outside the gene matches: 11. The CDR3 DNA reads as TGTGCCATCAAGGGGCGGGAGGGCCCAGGAGAGCAGTTCTTC. The encoded protein is CAIKGREGPGEQFF.

V gene TRBV11-2 combines with J gene TRBJ1-6; TRBD1 matches 7 bases. Germline V gene data show CDR1 as SGHAT and CDR2 as FQNNGV. The V and J ends lost 1 base and 11 bases, in that order; junction bases with no gene match: 2. The CDR3 sequence is 13 residues long. CDR3 loop: CASSLAGGAPLHF. In DNA, the CDR3 is TGTGCCAGCAGCTTAGCAGGGGGAGCACCCCTCCACTTT. Combining the CDR3 with reference TRBV11-2 and TRBJ1-6 gives the whole variable domain EAGVAQSPRYKIIEKRQSVAFWCNPISGHATLYWYQQILGQGPKLLIQFQNNGVVDDSQLPKDRFSAERLKGVDSTLKIQPAKLEDSAVYLCASSLAGGAPLHFGNGTRLTVT.